Here is one T cell receptor (beta chain) with its context. This clonotype showed up many times. Its antigen is unknown. No clone much larger than this one lies a single base away; base qualities are absent. The sample belongs to a study of T cells in Graves' hyperthyroidism and ophthalmopathy (dated 2019 in TCRdb). Context from the whole study: Peripheral blood was sampled at the time of initial diagnosis, prior to any treatment. TCR V-J signatures able to tell the groups apart were searched for in a discovery cohort of 100 patients, of whom roughly 42 had Graves' ophthalmopathy and around 58 had stable Graves' hyperthyroidism. Prospective prediction of ophthalmopathy was tested in an independent validation cohort consisting of 18 to 20 hyperthyroidism patients and 15 or so patients who later progressed to ophthalmopathy. The roughly 100 discovery patients were randomly split 7:3 into training and test sets. In addition, the study compared T-cell repertoires in thyroid tissue and in blood from several Graves' hyperthyroidism patients. After blood sampling, hyperthyroidism patients were treated with methimazole at a starting dose of 30 mg daily, and ophthalmopathy patients were treated with high-dose intravenous methylprednisolone. TCR Vbeta CDR3 sequencing of around 130 peripheral blood samples (roughly 43 ophthalmopathy, 75 to 80 hyperthyroidism and roughly 17 progressor patients) is reported in the paper. Points the paper makes about the study in general: During validation, the model predicted progression to ophthalmopathy a median of around 6 months ahead of onset, with roughly 65% sensitivity and about 72% specificity. In cross-validation, a model built on a 13 V-J signature told ophthalmopathy apart from stable hyperthyroidism with under 90% sensitivity and about 81% specificity, and in testing the same model reached 80%/75%. Sample size was not statistically predetermined, and blinding of investigators to group allocation was not performed. Most expanded thyroid clonotypes (frequency above 0.001) were also detected in blood, a finding suggesting that blood repertoires may reflect thyroid immune responses.

The junction carries 14 bases between V and J, which are trimmed by 11 bases and 4 bases respectively. The CDR3 starts with the cysteine, ends with the phenylalanine, and has 12 residues. The DNA shown is the 36-base CDR3, in frame from base 1. The germline V gene gives CDR1 as SNHLY and CDR2 as FYNNEI. Stable Graves' hyperthyroidism was defined as no progression to ophthalmopathy during 18 months of follow-up. Hyperthyroidism patients were newly diagnosed, with disease duration under 2 months, and aged 18 to 65 years. Patients with uncontrolled infections, other autoimmune diseases, pregnancy or lactation were excluded. Clinical symptoms, serum thyroxine and TRAb, thyroid ultrasound, and orbital computed tomography formed the basis for the diagnoses. PBMCs were separated from roughly 10 ml of fresh peripheral blood using Ficoll-Paque density gradient centrifugation. Total RNA was extracted with Trizol reagent, and quality was checked on an Agilent 2100 Bioanalyzer.

The TCR beta CDR3 regions were amplified from RNA transcripts. A first-round RT-PCR of the TCR CDR3 used the HTBI primer set with the Qiagen OneStep RT-PCR kit. Libraries were constructed in a second round of multiplex PCR, after which size selection and purification were carried out. The libraries were sequenced on an Illumina HiSeq2000 using paired-end 100 bp reads. On the authors' methods: SOAPnuke was used to process the raw data, removing reads that contained adapters or uncalled bases, had a mean Phred below 15, or lacked an exact match to the constant primer or identifier. COPE v1.2.5 was used to merge high-quality paired reads, and clonotypes were defined as unique nucleotide sequences. MiTCR v1.1 was used to align clonotypes to the IMGT TRBV, TRBD and TRBJ reference segments. The analysis was restricted to V-J combinations with a frequency above 0.0001, which together covered 99% to 99.2% of the repertoires. A TCS score was defined as the ratio of F50 (clonal expansion) to E x V (chaos), with BLOSUM62-based TCRdist applied between CDR3 peptides within each V-J. Welch's t-statistics and random forest reduced around 550 V-J features to about 12, which were used in a naive Bayes classifier (R e1071). In TCRdb, the public reads were trimmed at Q25 with fastp and aligned with MiXCR, with productive beta chains retained. Each entry is one CDR3 protein sequence, shown with its most common DNA and genes. V and J calls and clone size were set by TCRdb, not the authors. In this sample the table shows around 300,000 distinct CDR3 sequences, roughly 15% of which occur a single time. The biggest ten clones account for 7% to 9.5% of the sample.

The sequence came from a woman aged 40-49 years with Graves' hyperthyroidism. Sample: blood. The chain was built from TRBV2 and TRBJ2-5, with a weak D call of TRBD1 (5 bases match). The DNA reads as follows: TGTGCCTCGACAGTTAGGCTAGAGACCCAGTACTTC. Translated, it gives CASTVRLETQYF.